Presented here are 9 T cell receptor beta chains from one specimen sequenced in a study of post-analysis software for immune sequencing data (dated by TCRdb to 2013 to 2016). Study-level results and caveats: Several TRBV segments, including TRBV5-6, TRBV5-1 and TRBV20-1, were significantly more frequent in patients than controls.

Their antigens remain unidentified. The method was PCR. TCRdb lists the instrument as Illumina HiSeq 2500. Unique molecular identifiers were incorporated into TCR beta cDNA libraries to reduce PCR and sequencing biases. The raw public data were reprocessed by TCRdb itself: fastp quality trimming at Q25, MiXCR clonotype calling, in-frame beta chains only. Each record represents a unique CDR3 protein, reported with the most common genes and DNA among its rows. This sample lists fewer than 900,000 distinct CDR3 sequences; about half were detected once. The top ten constitute 4.9% of the sample. The sequencing input was blood. The receptors come from a girl aged 5-17 years with multiple sclerosis.

The chain uses TRBV6-5 and TRBJ2-1; 7 nucleotides agree with TRBD2. The CDR3 spans 16 residues. V trimming: 6 bases; J trimming: 9 bases; junction bases outside the gene matches: 17. Germline CDR1 is MNHEY and CDR2 is SVGAGI. CDR3 sequence (DNA): TGTGCCAGCAGCCCTCTTTTCGGGCCCGGCGGGGGTGAGCAGTTCTTC. This translates into CASSPLFGPGGGEQFF.

This clonotype was counted ten times or more. V gene TRBV29-1 combines with J gene TRBJ2-3; a weak D match, TRBD2 (6 bases). CDR1 and CDR2 from the germline V gene are SQVTM and ANQGSEA. Trimming took 2 bases from V and 6 from J, leaving 15 bases between them. The CDR3 loop spans 14 amino acids. The CDR3 nucleotides read TGCAGCGTTGAACCAGCGGGTGGGGCGGATACGCAGTATTTT. Translating it yields CSVEPAGGADTQYF.

This clonotype was recorded a few times. This chain uses TRBV7-2 with TRBJ2-5; TRBD2 matches at 9 bases. The CDR3 is 14 residues long. The ends lost 5 bases at V and 2 bases at J; junction bases unmatched: 3. Germline V gene data show CDR1 as SGHTA and CDR2 as FQGNSA. The CDR3 DNA sequence: TGTGCCAGCAGCATCCTAGCGGGACAAGAGACCCAGTACTTC. Protein: CASSILAGQETQYF.

V and J are TRBV12-3 or TRBV12-4 and TRBJ2-3, with unresolved D. The V gene lost 4 bases and the J gene lost 5 bases, with 10 bases spanning the gap. CDR3 length: 13 residues. DNA of the CDR3: TGTGCCAGCAGTTCATCGACGGGAGATACGCAGTATTTT. It yields the protein CASSSSTGDTQYF.

The rearrangement joins TRBV12-3 or TRBV12-4 to TRBJ2-1; D gene ambiguous. Trimming cost V 5 bases and J 5 bases, with 28 bases left between them. The CDR3 spans 19 residues. The CDR3 is CASSPKVQHSSVPDNEQFF. DNA of the CDR3: TGTGCCAGCAGTCCTAAAGTACAACACAGCTCCGTACCTGACAATGAGCAGTTCTTC.

V gene TRBV7-9 combines with J gene TRBJ1-2; D is ambiguous. CDR1 and CDR2 (germline): SEHNR, FQNEAQ (reference sequence). Trimming left V 1 base short and J 8 bases short, with 8 bases between. This CDR3 spans 12 amino acids. The CDR3 bases are TGTGCCAGCAGCTTAGTACAGTTCGGCTACACCTTC. Translation: CASSLVQFGYTF.

This clonotype was detected only a few times. This sequence joins TRBV3-1 and TRBJ1-1, with 7 bases aligning to TRBD1. The CDR3 has 15 amino acids. With 4 bases clipped from V and 2 bases from J, the junction kept 7 bases outside the gene matches. Germline-derived CDR1 and CDR2 are LGHDT and YNNKEL (reference sequence). DNA of the CDR3: TGTGCCAGCAGCCGCTTAGACAGGGCAAACACTGAAGCTTTCTTT. It specifies CASSRLDRANTEAFF.

The chain is built from TRBV13 and TRBJ2-1; D is ambiguous. V was pared by 5 bases and J by 7 bases, with 9 bases between. The CDR3 totals 12 residues. Germline V gene lookup returns CDR1 PRHDT and CDR2 FYEKMQ (reference sequence). The CDR3 DNA reads as TGTGCCAGCAGCGCCCAACGAAATGAGCAGTTCTTC. Its translation is CASSAQRNEQFF. Full variable domain (outside the CDR3, taken from reference TRBV13 and TRBJ2-1): AAGVIQSPRHLIKEKRETATLKCYPIPRHDTVYWYQQGPGQDPQFLISFYEKMQSDKGSIPDRFSAQQFSDYHSELNMSSLELGDSALYFCASSAQRNEQFFGPGTRLTVL.

The CDR3: CASKLTGASYEQYF. The DNA for the CDR3 is TGTGCCAGCAAATTGACAGGCGCCTCCTACGAGCAGTACTTC. The chain joins TRBV2 to TRBJ2-7; perhaps TRBD1 as D (6 bases). CDR1 SNHLY and CDR2 FYNNEI come from the germline V gene. V shed 7 bases and J shed 0 bases, with 13 bases lying between them. The CDR3 extends over 14 amino acids.